This T cell receptor beta chain was sequenced during a study of CD8 T cells in Susac syndrome (dated by TCRdb to about 2019). General notes on the study: Of the Susac syndrome patients who were sequenced, roughly eight were in clinical remission while five or six had clinically active disease. At blood withdrawal, Susac syndrome patients were either therapy-naive, taking corticosteroids (in some cases with IVIg as well), or taking IVIg alone. The study used repertoire sequencing to test whether antigen drove CD8+ T cell activation and differentiation in Susac syndrome.

CDR1 and CDR2, per the germline V gene (reference sequence), are GTSNPN and SVGIG. Its CDR3 holds 12 amino acids, cysteine through phenylalanine. The CDR3 DNA has 36 bases and is translated from base 1. V loses 0 bases at its end and J loses 9 bases; junction bases beyond the gene matches: 4. Comment on this clonotype: There is no known antigen for this receptor. No much larger clonotype is one base removed from it; base qualities were not supplied.

RNA was extracted using the RNeasy kit, and roughly 0.5 to 1 ug of the RNA was reverse transcribed with random hexamers. TCR beta CDR3 regions were amplified with the immunoSEQ multiplex PCR assay covering 54 Vbeta and 13 Jbeta segments. To correct PCR amplification bias, a synthetic template baseline was used for both primer optimization and computational correction. In the source study's methods: Reads were annotated to V, D and J genes according to IMGT and were analyzed with immunoSEQ Analyzer, with only productive sequences retained. Clonality was computed as one minus Shannon entropy normalized by log2 of the number of productive unique sequences. For each patient and control, public and private clones were evaluated among the 100 most prevalent clones. Susac-specific clones were defined as absent from healthy and MS cohorts, 1052 published viral clones and other ImmuneACCESS disease sequences. The raw public reads went through TCRdb reprocessing: fastp at Q25, MiXCR clone calling, in-frame beta chains kept. Entries that share a CDR3 protein sequence are merged under the most common genes and DNA. It is TCRdb's table, rather than the study itself, that gives the V and J calls and clone size. This sample is represented by some 99,000 distinct CDR3 sequences; around 94% of them were singletons. In total, the top ten clones hold more than 0.3% of the sample.

Points the paper makes about the study in general: The study acknowledged that relatively few individuals were included in the TCR sequencing and HLA analysis. In patients with Susac syndrome, the CD4+ T cell repertoire showed no detectable clonal expansion.

High-throughput TCR beta sequencing profiled peripheral blood CD8+ and CD4+ T cells from healthy donors, Susac syndrome patients and multiple sclerosis patients. The Susac syndrome patients fulfilled recently defined diagnostic criteria for definite or probable disease. Bulk CD8+ and CD4+ T cells were purified by magnetic negative isolation, whereas CD8+ TEMRA cells were enriched by FACS. Blood was collected in EDTA tubes and processed within 24 hours, with PBMCs isolated through density gradient centrifugation. PBMCs intended for TCR sequencing were cryopreserved in liquid nitrogen and were subsequently thawed in a 37 degrees C water bath. The sorted or isolated CD4+, CD8+ and CD8+ TEMRA cells had a purity of 90% or higher.

The chain joins TRBV30 to TRBJ1-1; 7 central nucleotides agree with TRBD1. This TCR came from a human donor with Susac syndrome. The material sequenced was CD4+ T cells from PBMCs. This receptor has the CDR3 CAWSVQGQKAFF. The DNA sequence is given as TGTGCCTGGAGTGTACAGGGACAGAAAGCTTTCTTT. Joined to the reference TRBV30 and TRBJ1-1 proteins, this CDR3 gives the full variable domain: SQTIHQWPATLVQPVGSPLSLECTVEGTSNPNLYWYRQAAGRGLQLLFYSVGIGQISSEVPQNLSASRPQDRQFILSSKKLLLSDSGFYLCAWSVQGQKAFFGQGTRLTVV.